Included here is one TCR beta chain sequence, with context. Its specificity is unknown. Primers: 60 Vbeta forward and 13 Jbeta reverse. Produced via immunoSEQ multiplex PCR; TCRdb's table is partial and in-frame only. This sample contains approximately 100,000 clones. This sample was taken from a study of cytomegalovirus exposure and HLA in healthy donors. CDR1 is SQVTM, CDR2 ANQGSEA, per germline. CDR3 length equals 12 residues. V was trimmed by 0 bases and J by 4 bases, leaving 6 bases between them. Study-wide results and caveats: CMV serostatus alone was available as immune exposure information.

V gene TRBV29-1 combines with J gene TRBJ1-2, with D uncertain. Material for sequencing was PBMCs. The clonotype was recovered from a man in his fifties in good health and CMV-seronegative. In DNA form, the CDR3 reads TGCAGCGTTGAAGAAACCAGCTATGGCTACACCTTC. This encodes CSVEETSYGYTF.